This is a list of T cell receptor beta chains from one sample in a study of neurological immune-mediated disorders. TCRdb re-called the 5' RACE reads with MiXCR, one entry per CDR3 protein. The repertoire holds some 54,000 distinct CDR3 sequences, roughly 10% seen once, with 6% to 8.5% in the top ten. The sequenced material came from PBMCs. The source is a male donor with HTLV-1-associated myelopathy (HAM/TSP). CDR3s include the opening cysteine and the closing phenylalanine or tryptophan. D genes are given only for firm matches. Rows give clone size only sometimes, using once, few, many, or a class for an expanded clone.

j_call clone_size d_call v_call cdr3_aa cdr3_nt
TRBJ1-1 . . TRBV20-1 CSARQARSNTEALF TGCAGTGCTAGACAGGCCAGGTCTAACACTGAAGCTTTATTT
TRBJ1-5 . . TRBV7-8 CASSARLGKQPQHF TGTGCCAGCAGCGCACGATTGGGGAAACAGCCCCAACATTTT
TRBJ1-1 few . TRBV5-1 CASSSMGANTKAFF TGCGCCAGCAGCTCGATGGGAGCTAACACTAAAGCTTTCTTT
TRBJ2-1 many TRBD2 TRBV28 CASSLAGGKNNEQFF TGTGCCAGCAGTTTAGCGGGGGGTAAAAACAATGAGCAGTTCTTC
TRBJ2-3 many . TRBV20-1 CSARVPAGRHTQYF TGCAGTGCTAGAGTTCCTGCCGGTCGGCATACGCAGTATTTT
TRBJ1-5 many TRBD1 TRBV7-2 CASSSRQGQPQHF TGTGCCAGCAGCTCCCGACAGGGCCAGCCCCAGCATTTT
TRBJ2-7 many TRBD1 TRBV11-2 CASSLATGDTYEQYF TGTGCCAGCAGCTTAGCGACAGGGGACACCTACGAGCAGTACTTC
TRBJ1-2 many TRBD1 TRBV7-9 CASSSWDRALIGYTF TGTGCCAGTTCCAGCTGGGACAGGGCCCTTATAGGCTACACCTTC
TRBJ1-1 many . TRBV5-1 CASRSSGVWNTEAFF TGCGCCAGCAGATCATCCGGAGTGTGGAACACTGAAGCTTTCTTT
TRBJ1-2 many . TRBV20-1 CSASGDAYGYTF TGCAGTGCTAGTGGCGATGCCTATGGCTACACCTTC
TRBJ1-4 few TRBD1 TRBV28 CASRQQGTNEKLFF TGTGCCAGCAGGCAACAGGGGACTAATGAAAAACTGTTTTTT
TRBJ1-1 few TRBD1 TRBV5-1 CASSSLDRAYTEAFF TGCGCCAGCAGCTCCTTGGACAGGGCTTACACTGAAGCTTTCTTT
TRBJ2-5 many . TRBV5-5 CASTSPGGGETQYF TGTGCCAGCACCTCCCCAGGGGGGGGAGAGACCCAGTACTTC
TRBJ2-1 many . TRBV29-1 CSVDPGNSYNEQFF TGCAGCGTTGACCCGGGTAACTCCTACAATGAGCAGTTCTTC
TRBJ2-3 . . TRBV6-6 CASSGTTDTQYF TGTGCCAGCAGTGGAACCACAGATACGCAGTATTTT
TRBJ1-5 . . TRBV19 CASSMDSRVTPPQHF TGTGCCAGTAGTATGGACAGCCGAGTAACACCGCCCCAGCATTTT
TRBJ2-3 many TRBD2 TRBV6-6 CASSYSGGPGDTQYF TGTGCCAGCAGTTACAGCGGGGGGCCGGGAGATACGCAGTATTTT
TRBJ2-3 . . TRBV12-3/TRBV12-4 CASSRDSSSTDTQYF TGTGCCAGCAGTCGCGACAGCTCTAGCACAGATACGCAGTATTTT
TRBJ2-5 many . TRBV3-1 CASSQLETQYF TGTGCCAGCAGCCAGTTAGAGACCCAGTACTTC
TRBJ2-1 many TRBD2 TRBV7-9 CASSPLGRSGGEQFF TGTGCCAGCAGCCCACTAGGGAGATCGGGGGGTGAGCAGTTCTTC
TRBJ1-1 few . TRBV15 CATSRDKSLGVGAFF TGTGCCACCAGCAGAGATAAGTCTTTAGGGGTTGGTGCTTTCTTT
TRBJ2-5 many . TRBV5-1 CASSTPFQETQYF TGCGCCAGCAGCACACCGTTTCAAGAGACCCAGTACTTC
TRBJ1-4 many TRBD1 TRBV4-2 CASSQANRGKNEKLFF TGTGCCAGCAGCCAGGCAAACAGGGGGAAGAATGAAAAACTGTTTTTT
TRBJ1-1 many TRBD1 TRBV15 CATSRGGQGRTEAFF TGTGCCACCAGCAGAGGTGGACAGGGGCGGACTGAAGCTTTCTTT
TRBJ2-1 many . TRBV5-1 CASSLEQGKAAEQFF TGCGCCAGCAGCTTGGAGCAGGGGAAAGCTGCTGAGCAGTTCTTC
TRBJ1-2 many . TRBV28 CASTPSVDRGGYTF TGTGCCAGCACCCCTAGCGTGGACCGAGGTGGCTACACCTTC
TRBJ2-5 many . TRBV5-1 CASSLARGGTQYF TGCGCCAGCAGCTTGGCCAGGGGAGGGACCCAGTACTTC
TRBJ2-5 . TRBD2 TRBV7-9 CASSAVVRGWRKTQYF TGTGCCAGCAGCGCCGTGGTGCGGGGGTGGCGGAAGACCCAGTACTTC
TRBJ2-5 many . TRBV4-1 CASSQGGLRVETQYF TGCGCCAGCAGCCAAGGGGGACTGCGGGTCGAGACCCAGTACTTC
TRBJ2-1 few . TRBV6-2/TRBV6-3 CASSLWGPDSLWYNEQFF TGTGCCAGCAGTCTCTGGGGCCCGGACAGTCTCTGGTACAATGAGCAGTTCTTC
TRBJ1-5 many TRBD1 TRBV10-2 CASSLTGKSNQPQHF TGCGCCAGCAGCCTGACAGGGAAGAGCAATCAGCCCCAGCATTTT
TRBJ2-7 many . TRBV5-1 CASSLGVDLYEQYF TGCGCCAGCAGCTTGGGAGTAGACCTCTACGAGCAGTACTTC
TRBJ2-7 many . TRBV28 CASSLQQSRNLYEQYF TGTGCCAGCAGTCTACAACAGAGTAGGAATCTCTACGAGCAGTACTTC
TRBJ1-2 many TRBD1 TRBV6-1 CASFTRTGGNYGYTF TGTGCCAGCTTTACAAGGACAGGGGGCAACTATGGCTACACCTTC
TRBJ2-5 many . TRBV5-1 CASSLITVQETQYF TGCGCCAGCAGCTTGATTACAGTCCAAGAGACCCAGTACTTC
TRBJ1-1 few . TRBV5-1 CASSLELGSTEAFF TGCGCCAGCAGCCTCGAGTTAGGGAGCACTGAAGCTTTCTTT
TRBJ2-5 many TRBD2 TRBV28 CASSSGLARETQYF TGTGCCAGCAGTTCAGGACTAGCCCGAGAGACCCAGTACTTC
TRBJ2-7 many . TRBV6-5 CASSYGSAVSYEQYF TGTGCCAGCAGTTACGGGTCTGCAGTCTCCTACGAGCAGTACTTC
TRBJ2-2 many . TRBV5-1 CASSPGMSGGELFF TGCGCCAGCAGCCCCGGGATGTCTGGCGGGGAGCTGTTTTTT
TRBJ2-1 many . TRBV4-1 CASSQLSGTESYNEQFF TGCGCCAGCAGCCAGCTATCCGGGACCGAGTCCTACAATGAGCAGTTCTTC
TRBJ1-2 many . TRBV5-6 CASSLADRGYGYTF TGTGCCAGCAGCTTGGCCGATCGGGGTTATGGCTACACCTTC
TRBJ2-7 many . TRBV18 CASSPLNYEQYF TGTGCCAGCTCACCCCTCAACTACGAGCAGTACTTC
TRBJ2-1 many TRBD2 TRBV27 CASSSRLAGGHNEQFF TGTGCCAGCAGTTCCCGACTAGCGGGGGGGCACAATGAGCAGTTCTTC
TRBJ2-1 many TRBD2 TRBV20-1 CSAPNLAGGRNEQFF TGCAGTGCCCCGAATTTGGCGGGGGGAAGAAATGAGCAGTTCTTC
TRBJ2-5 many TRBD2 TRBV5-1 CASSLPRTSGGQETQYF TGCGCCAGCAGCTTGCCCCGGACTAGCGGGGGCCAAGAGACCCAGTACTTC
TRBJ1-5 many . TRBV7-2 CASSLGGRPNQPQHF TGTGCCAGCAGCTTAGGCGGGAGGCCAAATCAGCCCCAGCATTTT
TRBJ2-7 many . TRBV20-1 CSARAPGITYEQYF TGCAGTGCTAGAGCACCGGGGATAACCTACGAGCAGTACTTC
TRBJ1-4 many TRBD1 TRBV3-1 CASSQIRGQGNEKLFF TGTGCCAGCAGCCAGATTAGAGGACAGGGGAATGAAAAACTGTTTTTT
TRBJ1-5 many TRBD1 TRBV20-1 CSAGGGRGLGQPQHF TGCAGTGCCGGGGGAGGCAGGGGGTTGGGTCAGCCCCAGCATTTT
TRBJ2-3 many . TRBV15 CATSRDLGGGNTDTQYF TGTGCCACCAGCAGAGACCTCGGAGGGGGGAACACAGATACGCAGTATTTT
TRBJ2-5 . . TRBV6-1 CASSEFGGETQYF TGTGCCAGCAGTGAATTTGGGGGAGAGACCCAGTACTTC